This T cell receptor (beta chain) was recorded in a study of a mutant IDH1 vaccine in newly diagnosed glioma. Study context: Treated patients, roughly 60% male and roughly 38% female, averaged approximately 40 years of age. At week 35 came visit V12, and visit V13 followed at week 47.

A few counts support this clone. Its antigen is undetermined. Time point of the sample: week 35, safety follow-up. A single vaccine dose contained 300 ug of mutant IDH1 20-mer peptide, and topical imiquimod was used with it. The repertoire was sequenced with immunoSEQ multiplex PCR; TCRdb's copy has only in-frame clones and lacks some. Counted here are 68,000 or so clones, almost 85% occurring once; the ten biggest clones make up roughly 12%. The sequence derives from a man between 18 and 35 years old with glioma. The sample consisted of PBMCs, taken from a glioma patient whose treatment included an IDH1 peptide vaccine.

The CDR3 protein is CASSTDRASGYTF. CDR3 nucleotide sequence: TGTGCCAGCAGCACGGACCGCGCGAGTGGCTACACCTTC. The J gene is TRBJ1-2, the V gene TRBV7-9; no definite D call. Trimming took off 5 bases at V and 7 bases at J, with 14 bases between the two ends. Germline assignment: CDR1 SEHNR and CDR2 FQNEAQ (reference sequence). The CDR3 covers 13 residues.